This is a list of T cell receptor beta chains from one sample in a study of cytomegalovirus exposure and HLA in healthy donors. The data were produced by immunoSEQ multiplex PCR, yet TCRdb's version contains in-frame clones alone and is incomplete. The sample holds roughly 120,000 clones; around 77% are singletons and the top ten take around 5.5%. Sequences were obtained from PBMCs. Receptor source: a man between 18 and 29 years old in good health and CMV-seropositive. CDR3s include the opening cysteine and the closing phenylalanine or tryptophan. A D gene is named only where the DNA matches it firmly. Only part of the rows carry a size: once, few, many, or a class if the clone is expanded.

CDR3 protein: CASSQSGDSLYNEQFF
CDR3 DNA: TGTGCCAGCAGCCAGTCGGGGGACAGCCTATACAATGAGCAGTTCTTC
D gene: -
V gene: TRBV4-2
clone size: -
J gene: TRBJ2-1

CDR3 protein: CASSGATSPDADTQYF
CDR3 DNA: TGTGCCAGCAGTGGGGCGACTAGCCCCGATGCAGATACGCAGTATTTT
D gene: TRBD2
V gene: TRBV6-1
clone size: -
J gene: TRBJ2-3

CDR3 protein: CASSPNSRGTEAFF
CDR3 DNA: TGTGCCAGCAGCCCTAACTCCAGGGGCACTGAAGCTTTCTTT
D gene: -
V gene: TRBV28
clone size: -
J gene: TRBJ1-1

CDR3 protein: CASSPRGRGSGQQYF
CDR3 DNA: TGTGCCAGCAGCCCCCGCGGGAGAGGTTCGGGTCAGCAGTACTTC
D gene: TRBD2
V gene: TRBV9
clone size: -
J gene: TRBJ2-7

CDR3 protein: CASSRSGQYNNEQFF
CDR3 DNA: TGTGCCAGCAGCCGTTCGGGACAGTACAACAATGAGCAGTTCTTC
D gene: TRBD1
V gene: TRBV5-5
clone size: -
J gene: TRBJ2-1

CDR3 protein: CASIPGRARISPLHF
CDR3 DNA: TGTGCCAGCATCCCGGGGAGGGCGAGAATTTCACCCCTCCACTTT
D gene: -
V gene: TRBV6-1
clone size: -
J gene: TRBJ1-6

CDR3 protein: CSVEVGGANTGELFF
CDR3 DNA: TGCAGCGTTGAAGTAGGGGGCGCGAACACCGGGGAGCTGTTTTTT
D gene: TRBD1
V gene: TRBV29-1
clone size: -
J gene: TRBJ2-2

CDR3 protein: CASSHPGTSGANEQFF
CDR3 DNA: TGTGCCAGCAGCCACCCAGGGACTAGCGGGGCGAATGAGCAGTTCTTC
D gene: TRBD2
V gene: TRBV7-9
clone size: -
J gene: TRBJ2-1

CDR3 protein: CASSLGQGVTGELFF
CDR3 DNA: TGTGCCAGCAGCTTAGGACAGGGAGTTACCGGGGAGCTGTTTTTT
D gene: TRBD1
V gene: TRBV5-5
clone size: -
J gene: TRBJ2-2

CDR3 protein: CSATVNTEAFF
CDR3 DNA: TGCAGTGCTACGGTGAACACTGAAGCTTTCTTT
D gene: -
V gene: TRBV20-1
clone size: -
J gene: TRBJ1-1

CDR3 protein: CASSQMGTGLGTQYF
CDR3 DNA: TGCGCCAGCAGCCAAATGGGGACAGGGCTAGGGACCCAGTACTTC
D gene: TRBD1
V gene: TRBV4-1
clone size: -
J gene: TRBJ2-5

CDR3 protein: CASSPGQRSLGEQYF
CDR3 DNA: TGCGCCAGCAGCCCCGGACAGCGATCCTTAGGCGAGCAGTACTTC
D gene: -
V gene: TRBV5-1
clone size: -
J gene: TRBJ2-7

CDR3 protein: CASSRYRADEQFF
CDR3 DNA: TGTGCCAGCAGTAGATACAGGGCCGATGAGCAGTTCTTC
D gene: -
V gene: TRBV27
clone size: -
J gene: TRBJ2-1

CDR3 protein: CASSLGAGNTIYF
CDR3 DNA: TGCGCCAGCAGCTTAGGGGCTGGAAACACCATATATTTT
D gene: -
V gene: TRBV5-1
clone size: -
J gene: TRBJ1-3

CDR3 protein: CASSPGLAGAETQYF
CDR3 DNA: TGTGCCAGCAGCCCGGGACTAGCGGGAGCGGAGACCCAGTACTTC
D gene: TRBD2
V gene: TRBV9
clone size: few
J gene: TRBJ2-5

CDR3 protein: CASSLDFGSRGYNEQFF
CDR3 DNA: TGTGCCAGCAGCTTGGATTTTGGTTCCCGGGGTTACAATGAGCAGTTCTTC
D gene: -
V gene: TRBV5-4
clone size: once
J gene: TRBJ2-1

CDR3 protein: CASSSQTSGRAPYNEQFF
CDR3 DNA: TGTGCCAGCAGCTCCCAGACTAGCGGGAGAGCCCCCTACAATGAGCAGTTCTTC
D gene: TRBD2
V gene: TRBV7-9
clone size: once
J gene: TRBJ2-1

CDR3 protein: CASSVETTGTGGAIYGYTF
CDR3 DNA: TGTGCCAGCAGCGTAGAGACAACCGGGACAGGGGGCGCGATCTATGGCTACACCTTC
D gene: TRBD1
V gene: TRBV5-4
clone size: -
J gene: TRBJ1-2

CDR3 protein: CASSPLTGTGAGNQPQHF
CDR3 DNA: TGTGCCAGCTCACCCCTAACCGGGACAGGCGCAGGGAATCAGCCCCAGCATTTT
D gene: TRBD1
V gene: TRBV18
clone size: few
J gene: TRBJ1-5

CDR3 protein: CAWSVGGLSSYNEQFF
CDR3 DNA: TGTGCCTGGAGTGTTGGCGGGCTGAGCTCCTACAATGAGCAGTTCTTC
D gene: -
V gene: TRBV30
clone size: -
J gene: TRBJ2-1

CDR3 protein: CASSFVGQGLADTQYF
CDR3 DNA: TGTGCCAGCAGTTTTGTAGGACAGGGGTTGGCAGATACGCAGTATTTT
D gene: TRBD1
V gene: TRBV27
clone size: -
J gene: TRBJ2-3

CDR3 protein: CASSLAWQASNTEAFF
CDR3 DNA: TGTGCCAGCAGCTTAGCATGGCAGGCGTCAAACACTGAAGCTTTCTTT
D gene: -
V gene: TRBV7-9
clone size: -
J gene: TRBJ1-1

CDR3 protein: CASSFPAAQHF
CDR3 DNA: TGTGCCAGCAGTTTCCCCGCGGCCCAGCATTTT
D gene: -
V gene: TRBV28
clone size: -
J gene: TRBJ1-5

CDR3 protein: CAISPNGDTIYF
CDR3 DNA: TGTGCCATCAGCCCGAACGGAGACACCATATATTTT
D gene: -
V gene: TRBV10-3
clone size: -
J gene: TRBJ1-3

CDR3 protein: CSVKAGVTDTQYF
CDR3 DNA: TGCAGCGTCAAAGCGGGAGTCACAGATACGCAGTATTTT
D gene: TRBD2
V gene: TRBV29-1
clone size: -
J gene: TRBJ2-3

CDR3 protein: CASSQDSSGTSGVYEQYF
CDR3 DNA: TGTGCCAGCAGCCAAGATTCCTCAGGGACTAGCGGGGTCTACGAGCAGTACTTC
D gene: TRBD2
V gene: TRBV4-2
clone size: few
J gene: TRBJ2-7

CDR3 protein: CASSLVTGGADTQYF
CDR3 DNA: TGTGCCAGCAGCTTAGTCACAGGGGGAGCAGATACGCAGTATTTT
D gene: TRBD1
V gene: TRBV7-2
clone size: -
J gene: TRBJ2-3

CDR3 protein: CASSLGGGGIQYF
CDR3 DNA: TGTGCCAGCAGCTTGGGAGGGGGGGGCATTCAGTACTTC
D gene: -
V gene: TRBV5-4
clone size: -
J gene: TRBJ2-4

CDR3 protein: CASSLGAGDYGYTF
CDR3 DNA: TGCGCCAGCAGCTTGGGGGCAGGGGACTATGGCTACACCTTC
D gene: -
V gene: TRBV5-1
clone size: -
J gene: TRBJ1-2

CDR3 protein: CASRVLGDSNEKLFF
CDR3 DNA: TGTGCCAGCAGAGTTTTAGGGGACAGTAATGAAAAACTGTTTTTT
D gene: TRBD1
V gene: TRBV2
clone size: few
J gene: TRBJ1-4

CDR3 protein: CASSQDGGGGFNTGELFF
CDR3 DNA: TGTGCCAGCAGCCAAGATGGGGGGGGTGGGTTTAACACCGGGGAGCTGTTTTTT
D gene: TRBD2
V gene: TRBV4-2
clone size: -
J gene: TRBJ2-2

CDR3 protein: CASSVSTGSSYEQYF
CDR3 DNA: TGTGCCAGCAGCGTATCGACTGGGAGCTCCTACGAGCAGTACTTC
D gene: -
V gene: TRBV9
clone size: -
J gene: TRBJ2-7

CDR3 protein: CASSPGQTQGGYTF
CDR3 DNA: TGTGCCAGCTCACCGGGACAGACCCAGGGTGGCTACACCTTC
D gene: TRBD1
V gene: TRBV18
clone size: once
J gene: TRBJ1-2

CDR3 protein: CASSWQDTRGYTF
CDR3 DNA: TGTGCCAGCAGTTGGCAGGATACTCGCGGCTACACCTTC
D gene: -
V gene: TRBV25-1
clone size: once
J gene: TRBJ1-2

CDR3 protein: CASRKQGGVYGYTF
CDR3 DNA: TGTGCCAGCAGGAAACAGGGGGGGGTCTATGGCTACACCTTC
D gene: TRBD1
V gene: TRBV5-6
clone size: -
J gene: TRBJ1-2

CDR3 protein: CSSSPEGAPSEKLFF
CDR3 DNA: TGTTCCAGCAGCCCAGAAGGGGCCCCGAGCGAAAAACTGTTTTTT
D gene: -
V gene: TRBV7-9
clone size: -
J gene: TRBJ1-4

CDR3 protein: CASRLMIRDIITGELFF
CDR3 DNA: TGTGCCAGCAGGCTAATGATCCGGGACATAATTACCGGGGAGCTGTTTTTT
D gene: -
V gene: TRBV27
clone size: -
J gene: TRBJ2-2

CDR3 protein: CASSPSNWRDTDTQYF
CDR3 DNA: TGTGCCAGCTCACCCTCGAACTGGCGGGATACAGATACGCAGTATTTT
D gene: -
V gene: TRBV18
clone size: -
J gene: TRBJ2-3

CDR3 protein: CASRRDREYSPLHF
CDR3 DNA: TGTGCCAGCAGGAGGGACAGGGAGTATTCACCCCTCCACTTT
D gene: TRBD1
V gene: TRBV6-1
clone size: few
J gene: TRBJ1-6

CDR3 protein: CASSVIRGNEQFF
CDR3 DNA: TGTGCCAGCAGTGTAATCCGCGGGAATGAGCAGTTCTTC
D gene: -
V gene: TRBV27
clone size: -
J gene: TRBJ2-1